This TCR beta chain was sequenced during a study of human T cells and chemical hapten exposure. Overall study findings and caveats: Sensitizing to DPC left TCRs with a frequency above 1 in 1000 unaltered. Relative to controls, expanded TCRs formed significantly more large CDR3 similarity clusters.

Indicated time point: pre-sensitization, week 0. As to treatment: therapeutic diphenylcyclopropenone sensitization with weekly scalp DPC. Only after blood had been drawn was each patch test applied. The study drew its donors from alopecia patients who were 18 to 70 years old and suitable for DPC. One entry per CDR3 protein results from TCRdb running MiXCR on the RACE reads. The table lists some 330,000 distinct CDR3 sequences, 4.5% to 7% of them singletons. The germline V gene has CDR1 MNHNY and CDR2 SVGAGI (reference sequence). This CDR3 has 12 residues. V was clipped by 7 bases and J by 4 bases, with 10 bases between them. About this clonotype itself: What it binds is not known.

The TCR was taken from a woman between 18 and 30 years old with alopecia areata. Some clones in this sample may be carry-over from other donors' samples. The J gene is TRBJ1-2, the V gene TRBV6-6; D uncertain. The sequencing used whole blood, collected in connection with sensitization to the hapten diphenylcyclopropenone (DPC). The CDR3 DNA is TGTGCCAGCAACTCGGCAGTCTATGGCTACACCTTC. Encoded protein: CASNSAVYGYTF.